The 30 T cell receptor beta chains below all came from one sample that was sequenced in a study of naive and memory T cell subsets. Both TRBC1 and TRBC2 were covered by a beta constant-region primer of two equimolar oligonucleotides. The ligated cDNA underwent four PCR rounds using SP2 and nested alpha and beta constant-region primers. Via MiXCR, TCRdb re-called the UMI-ligation and nested PCR reads, giving one row per CDR3 protein. The sample lists approximately 31,000 distinct CDR3 sequences; about a fifth were seen once. The specimen sequenced was effector memory CD4+ T cells from blood. The sample's subset: effector memory, CD45RA- CD27-. The source of these receptors is a human donor in good health.

This clonotype came up a few times. The rearrangement uses TRBV15 and TRBJ2-2; TRBD1 is a possible D gene (5 bases). Germline loops: CDR1 LNHNV, CDR2 YYDKDF (reference sequence). Between the trimmed V and J ends, which lost 0 bases and 4 bases, there was a span of 9 bases. The length of the CDR3 is 15 residues. CDR3 residues: CATSRDWTFTGELFF. DNA for the CDR3: TGTGCCACCAGCAGAGATTGGACATTCACCGGGGAGCTGTTTTTT.

The gene calls are TRBV12-3 or TRBV12-4 and TRBJ2-1, with 7 bases identical to TRBD2. CDR3 length: 11 residues. The V gene end was trimmed by 7 bases and the J gene end by 10 bases; junction bases not matched to a gene: 4. CDR3 protein: CASNTGGEQFF. In DNA form, the CDR3 reads TGTGCCAGCAACACCGGGGGGGAGCAGTTCTTC.

This clonotype was recorded at least ten times. The chain carries TRBV7-2 and TRBJ1-5; TRBD1 matches 7 bases. The CDR3 contains 15 residues. Germline CDR1 is SGHTA and CDR2 is FQGNSA. The V segment lost 4 bases and the J segment 2 bases; nucleotides outside the gene matches: 5. The CDR3 nucleotides are TGTGCCAGCAGCTCCGGGACAGTCGGCAATCAGCCCCAGCATTTT. This sequence encodes CASSSGTVGNQPQHF.

V is TRBV6-6 and J is TRBJ2-2, with D possibly matching TRBD2 (5 bases). CDR3 length: 17 residues. Trimming took off 5 bases at V and 0 bases at J, with 16 bases between the two ends. The germline CDR1 and CDR2 sequences are MNHNY and SVGAGI (reference sequence). The CDR3 bases are TGTGCCAGCAGTGAAGACCGGACTGCCCCGAACACCGGGGAGCTGTTTTTT. Its protein product is CASSEDRTAPNTGELFF.

The genes are TRBV7-3 and TRBJ2-2, with TRBD2 matching over 8 bases. V lost 5 bases, J lost 7 bases, and 6 bases stayed unmatched. Looked up from germline, CDR1 is SGHTA and CDR2 is FQGTGA. The CDR3 spans 14 residues. The CDR3 sequence: CASSEAGVGGELFF. For the CDR3, the DNA is TGTGCCAGCAGCGAAGCGGGAGTGGGCGGGGAGCTGTTTTTT.

The genes are TRBV7-9 and TRBJ2-3; 7 nucleotides match TRBD1. Germline V CDR1 and CDR2: SEHNR, FQNEAQ (reference sequence). Trimming took 1 base from V and 6 from J; bases not matched to a gene: 7. The CDR3 has 15 amino acids. The DNA for the CDR3 is TGTGCCAGCAGCTTAGTCCCGCAGGGGGTTGATACGCAGTATTTT. Protein: CASSLVPQGVDTQYF.

This clonotype was counted a few times. This chain connects TRBV7-2 to TRBJ2-6; tentative D call: TRBD1 (6 bases). Germline lookup yields CDR1 SGHTA and CDR2 FQGNSA. This CDR3 is built from 20 residues. V lost 8 bases, J lost 0 bases, and 26 bases lay in between. For the CDR3, the DNA is TGTGCCAGCGTATCCCGGGCGGACAGTCCTATGGGCTCTGGGGCCAACGTCCTGACTTTC. Encoded protein: CASVSRADSPMGSGANVLTF.

By share of the sample, this clonotype is medium-sized. This chain uses TRBV20-1 with TRBJ1-1, with TRBD1 matching over 8 bases. The length of the CDR3 is 20 residues. Per the germline V gene, CDR1 is DFQATT and CDR2 is SNEGSKA (reference sequence). J gave up 0 bases and V 2 bases, and 20 bases lay outside the gene matches. CDR3 nucleotides: TGCAGTGCTAGAAGGATATTCGTGGTACAGGGGGAGGTTATGAACACTGAAGCTTTCTTT. Protein sequence: CSARRIFVVQGEVMNTEAFF.

The V gene is TRBV20-1, the J gene TRBJ2-3; D remains unclear. This CDR3 contains 11 residues. From germline, CDR1 is DFQATT and CDR2 SNEGSKA (reference sequence). With 6 bases removed from V and 5 bases from J, the gap between germline ends came to 9 bases. CDR3 nucleotide sequence: TGCAGTGCCGATGTTAGAGATACGCAGTATTTT. Translated: CSADVRDTQYF.

This chain joins TRBV9 and TRBJ2-1; unclear D gene. CDR1 is SGDLS and CDR2 is YYNGEE in the germline V gene. The V end lost 0 bases, the J end lost 5 bases, and 9 bases lay between the germline ends. The CDR3 is 14 residues long. The chain's CDR3 is CASSVGLAHNEQFF. The CDR3 nucleotides read TGTGCCAGCAGCGTAGGACTCGCTCACAATGAGCAGTTCTTC.

This clonotype was detected many times. The chain recombines TRBV5-6 with TRBJ1-6, with D unresolved. Germline lookup yields CDR1 SGHDT and CDR2 YYEEEE. The CDR3 has 16 residues. V was cut by 4 bases and J by 4 bases, with 15 bases left in between. The DNA of the CDR3 is TGTGCCAGCAGCCCGCTGGTCGAGGGTTATAATTCACCCCTCCACTTT. Protein: CASSPLVEGYNSPLHF.

The chain is built from TRBV4-2 and TRBJ2-6, with D possibly matching TRBD1 (6 bases). CDR1 and CDR2 (germline): LGHNA, YNFKEQ. Trimming took off 1 base at V and 0 bases at J, with 16 bases between the two ends. The CDR3 extends over 19 amino acids. CDR3 amino acids: CASSQVRGGTDSGANVLTF. In DNA, the CDR3 is TGTGCCAGCAGCCAAGTTCGTGGGGGCACCGACTCTGGGGCCAACGTCCTGACTTTC.

The chain uses TRBV6-2 or TRBV6-3 and TRBJ2-1; no clear D gene. This CDR3 region has 16 residues. The germline V gene has CDR1 MNHEY and CDR2 SVGEGT. V was clipped by 5 bases and J by 3 bases, with 17 bases between them. The DNA for the CDR3 is TGTGCCAGCAGTCGAACAAATAGCATTATCTACAATGAGCAGTTCTTC. Its protein is CASSRTNSIIYNEQFF.

This clonotype was seen repeatedly, ten times or more. The chain links TRBV10-2 to TRBJ2-1; TRBD2 aligns across 10 bases. CDR1 is WSHSY and CDR2 is SAAADI in the germline V gene. The junction had 7 bases not matched to a gene; V was cut back by 7 bases and J by 7 bases. The CDR3 has 14 residues. The CDR3 sequence: CASNLAGARNEQFF. The DNA of the CDR3 is TGCGCCAGCAATCTAGCGGGAGCGCGTAATGAGCAGTTCTTC.

This clonotype has only a few counts. The CDR3 DNA is TGTGCCAGCAGAACTAGGACGGGAATAGCCAAAAACATTCAGTACTTC. Translating gives CASRTRTGIAKNIQYF. The chain uses TRBV6-5 and TRBJ2-4; TRBD2 might be the D (5 bases). Trimming removed 6 bases from V and 0 bases from J, with 15 bases in between. There are 16 residues in the CDR3. Germline V gene data show CDR1 as MNHEY and CDR2 as SVGAGI.

Remarks on this clonotype: An end of the junction does not agree with germline; a read error may underlie this. The chain joins TRBV6-1 to TRBJ2-5; 9 nucleotides line up with TRBD2. The CDR3 extends over 12 amino acids. The germline gives CDR1 MNHNS, CDR2 SASEGT. CDR3 residues: CTSSEAGGTQYF. For the CDR3, the DNA is TGTACCAGCAGTGAAGCGGGAGGGACCCAGTACTTC.

This chain joins TRBV20-1 and TRBJ1-1; tentative D call: TRBD1 (6 bases). The CDR3 covers 14 residues. V was shortened by 3 bases and J by 4 bases, with 15 bases between the two germline ends. In germline, CDR1 is DFQATT, CDR2 SNEGSKA (reference sequence). The CDR3 loop reads CSASVKGVITEAFF. CDR3 sequence (DNA): TGCAGTGCTAGTGTCAAGGGGGTCATCACTGAAGCTTTCTTT.

The rearrangement uses TRBV27 and TRBJ1-6, with 9 positions matching TRBD1. This CDR3 region has 15 residues. Per the germline V gene, CDR1 is MNHEY and CDR2 is SMNVEV (reference sequence). The V gene end was trimmed by 2 bases and the J gene end by 9 bases; junction bases not matched to a gene: 5. CDR3 protein: CASSLGTGMGSPLHF. The CDR3 nucleotides read TGTGCCAGCAGTTTAGGGACAGGGATGGGTTCACCCCTCCACTTT.

This rearrangement joins TRBV5-1 to TRBJ2-1, with TRBD2 identical over 8 bases. The CDR3 extends over 15 amino acids. Germline V lookup: CDR1 SGHRS, CDR2 YFSETQ. The ends lost 4 bases at V and 2 bases at J; junction bases unmatched: 5. The CDR3 nucleotides read TGCGCCAGCAGCCCAACTAGCGGACCCTACAATGAGCAGTTCTTC. It encodes CASSPTSGPYNEQFF.

The genes are TRBV6-5 and TRBJ1-1; no reliable D call. The ends were cut back, 0 bases at V and 1 base at J, with 6 bases in the middle. The germline V gene has CDR1 MNHEY and CDR2 SVGAGI. The CDR3 has 14 residues. CDR3 DNA: TGTGCCAGCAGTTACTCGAACAGGAACACTGAAGCTTTCTTT. Amino acids: CASSYSNRNTEAFF.

The J gene is TRBJ1-5, the V gene TRBV6-5; 7 positions match TRBD1. V shed 5 bases and J 1 base; nucleotides not matched to a gene: 5. The CDR3 runs 15 residues. The germline gives CDR1 MNHEY, CDR2 SVGAGI. CDR3 coding DNA: TGTGCCAGCAGTGAGAGGGGGCGAAGCAATCAGCCCCAGCATTTT. Translation: CASSERGRSNQPQHF.

The rearrangement links TRBV20-1 to TRBJ2-7; D is undetermined. Per the germline V gene, CDR1 is DFQATT and CDR2 is SNEGSKA (reference sequence). CDR3 length: 12 residues. V was trimmed by 4 bases and J by 1 base, leaving 8 bases between them. CDR3 residues: CSATIGSYEQYF. CDR3 DNA: TGCAGTGCTACTATCGGATCCTACGAGCAGTACTTC.

This clonotype showed up many times. V usage is TRBV28 and J usage is TRBJ1-2; no clear D. V lost 2 bases to trimming and J lost 8 bases, with 18 bases between them. This CDR3 is built from 15 residues. CDR1 and CDR2 (germline): MDHEN, SYDVKM. Here the CDR3 reads CASSLPKVTESGYTF. The DNA of the CDR3 is TGTGCCAGCAGTTTACCAAAAGTAACTGAGAGCGGCTACACCTTC.

This clonotype was counted ten times or more. V gene TRBV20-1 combines with J gene TRBJ1-5, with unresolved D. This CDR3 is 13 amino acids long. Between the trimmed V and J ends, which lost 1 base and 2 bases, there was a span of 6 bases. CDR1 DFQATT and CDR2 SNEGSKA come from the germline V gene (reference sequence). The CDR3 region has the DNA TGCAGTGCTAGAGGTGGTGGCAATCAGCCCCAGCATTTT. It is translated as CSARGGGNQPQHF.

The chain joins TRBV28 to TRBJ2-3; D is unresolved. CDR1 is MDHEN, CDR2 SYDVKM, per germline. The V gene lost 8 bases and the J gene lost 5 bases, with 20 bases spanning the gap. The length of the CDR3 is 15 residues. The CDR3 sequence is CASWSPLLNRDTQYF. The CDR3 DNA is TGTGCCAGCTGGAGCCCACTTTTGAACAGAGATACGCAGTATTTT.

This clonotype was detected many times. This chain uses TRBV7-3 with TRBJ2-3, with D perhaps matching TRBD1 or TRBD2 (5 bases each). The CDR3 runs to 14 residues. Germline lookup yields CDR1 SGHTA and CDR2 FQGTGA. The ends were cut back, 3 bases at V and 2 bases at J, with 9 bases in the middle. The CDR3 reads CASSLGTYTDTQYF. In DNA form, the CDR3 reads TGTGCCAGCAGCTTGGGGACCTACACAGATACGCAGTATTTT.

The sample holds many counts of this clonotype. The chain carries TRBV18 and TRBJ1-2; D is undetermined. The length of the CDR3 is 14 residues. The germline gives CDR1 KGHSH, CDR2 LQKENI. Trimming left V 2 bases short and J 4 bases short, with 11 bases between. CDR3 amino acids: CASSPASNGYGYTF. CDR3 nucleotides: TGTGCCAGCTCACCAGCGTCAAATGGCTATGGCTACACCTTC.

The chain has TRBV28 and TRBJ2-4; possibly TRBD1 for D (6 bases). The CDR3 spans 14 residues. The germline V gene encodes CDR1 MDHEN and CDR2 SYDVKM. Trimming cost V 7 bases and J 6 bases, with 16 bases left between them. The CDR3 reads CASTKSTGGNIQYF. CDR3 DNA sequence: TGTGCCAGCACCAAGTCGACAGGCGGAAACATTCAGTACTTC.

The chain recombines TRBV18 with TRBJ2-1, with D possibly matching TRBD2 (6 bases). This CDR3 has 11 residues. Germline CDR1 KGHSH, CDR2 LQKENI. V shed 2 bases and J shed 12 bases, with 8 bases lying between them. The CDR3 bases are TGTGCCAGCTCACCAGAAGCGGGGCAGTTCTTC. Translating it yields CASSPEAGQFF.

This clonotype was detected ten times or more. The CDR3 sequence: CASSAWAANEKLFF. CDR3 nucleotides: TGTGCCAGCAGTGCTTGGGCCGCAAATGAAAAACTGTTTTTT. The chain links TRBV25-1 to TRBJ1-4, with D hard to call. Germline CDR1 reads MGHDK; CDR2 reads SYGVNS. The CDR3 runs 14 residues. Between the trimmed V and J ends, which lost 4 bases and 5 bases, there was a span of 11 bases.